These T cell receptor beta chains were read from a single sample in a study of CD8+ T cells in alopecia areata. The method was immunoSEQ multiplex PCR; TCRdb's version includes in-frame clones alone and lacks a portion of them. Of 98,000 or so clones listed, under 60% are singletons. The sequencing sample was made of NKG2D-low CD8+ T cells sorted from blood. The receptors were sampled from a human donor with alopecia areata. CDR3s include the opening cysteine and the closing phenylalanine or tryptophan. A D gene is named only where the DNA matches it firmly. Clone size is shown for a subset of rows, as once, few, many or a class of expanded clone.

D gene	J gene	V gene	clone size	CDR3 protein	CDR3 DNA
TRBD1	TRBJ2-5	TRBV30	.	CAWSRTGDLETQYF	TGTGCCTGGAGTCGTACAGGGGATTTGGAGACCCAGTACTTC
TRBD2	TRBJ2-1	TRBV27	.	CASRGGSVAYNEQFF	TGTGCCAGCAGGGGCGGGAGTGTGGCATACAATGAGCAGTTCTTC
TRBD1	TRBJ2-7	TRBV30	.	CACTSRDRGREQYF	TGTGCCTGCACTAGTCGGGACAGGGGGCGCGAGCAGTACTTC
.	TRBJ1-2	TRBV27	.	CASSLVGPRYGYTF	TGTGCCAGCAGTTTGGTAGGGCCCCGCTATGGCTACACCTTC
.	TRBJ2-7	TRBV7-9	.	CASSLPGRDYEQYF	TGTGCCAGCAGCTTACCTGGGCGGGACTACGAGCAGTACTTC
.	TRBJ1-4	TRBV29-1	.	CSVEDERAKLFF	TGCAGCGTTGAAGATGAACGGGCAAAACTGTTTTTT
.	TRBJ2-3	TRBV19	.	CASSIDWGDTDTQYF	TGTGCCAGTAGTATAGATTGGGGGGACACAGATACGCAGTATTTT
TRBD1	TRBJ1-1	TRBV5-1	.	CASSLAGTGTEAFF	TGCGCCAGCAGCTTGGCCGGGACAGGCACTGAAGCTTTCTTT
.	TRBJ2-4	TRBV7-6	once	CASSTTTGVWYF	TGTGCCAGCAGCACTACTACAGGCGTATGGTACTTC
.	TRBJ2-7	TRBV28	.	CASTHRVSTYEQYF	TGTGCCAGCACTCACCGGGTCTCCACCTACGAGCAGTACTTC
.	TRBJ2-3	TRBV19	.	CASSYQQGPIVTQYF	TGTGCCAGTAGTTATCAACAGGGACCGATAGTTACGCAGTATTTT
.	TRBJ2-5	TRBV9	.	CASSEGGLQETQYF	TGTGCCAGCAGCGAGGGGGGACTCCAAGAGACCCAGTACTTC
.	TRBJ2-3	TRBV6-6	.	CASSYRREVSTDTQYF	TGTGCCAGCAGTTATCGGCGTGAGGTTAGCACAGATACGCAGTATTTT
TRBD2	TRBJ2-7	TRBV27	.	CASAGGVAPYEQYF	TGTGCCAGCGCGGGAGGTGTTGCCCCCTACGAGCAGTACTTC
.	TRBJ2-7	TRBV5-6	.	CASSGSYEQYF	TGTGCCAGCAGCGGATCCTACGAGCAGTACTTC
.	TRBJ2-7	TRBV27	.	CASISGSSYEQYF	TGTGCCAGCATCTCAGGAAGCTCCTACGAGCAGTACTTC
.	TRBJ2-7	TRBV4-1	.	CASSQRVSAYEQYF	TGCGCCAGCAGCCAAAGGGTGTCAGCCTACGAGCAGTACTTC
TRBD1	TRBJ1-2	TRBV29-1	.	CSVEERRDRGSYGYTF	TGCAGCGTTGAAGAGCGAAGGGACAGGGGTTCCTATGGCTACACCTTC
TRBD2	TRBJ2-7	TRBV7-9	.	CASSLGSGLAEYEQYF	TGTGCCAGCAGCTTAGGATCGGGACTAGCGGAATACGAGCAGTACTTC
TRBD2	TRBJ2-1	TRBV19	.	CASSKRGLADDNEQFF	TGTGCCAGTAGTAAGCGAGGACTAGCGGATGACAATGAGCAGTTCTTC
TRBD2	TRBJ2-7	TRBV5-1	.	CASSFASGNYEQYF	TGCGCCAGCAGCTTTGCTAGCGGGAACTACGAGCAGTACTTC
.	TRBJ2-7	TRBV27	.	CASSPPGSTTVYEQYF	TGTGCCAGCAGTCCTCCGGGGTCGACAACGGTCTACGAGCAGTACTTC
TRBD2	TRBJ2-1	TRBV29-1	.	CSVIEGTSGSVGEQFF	TGCAGCGTCATTGAAGGGACTAGCGGGAGCGTGGGTGAGCAGTTCTTC